The rows below give T cell receptor beta chains drawn from one sample of a study of blood T cells in healthy people across ages. Each CDR3 protein is one row after TCRdb ran MiXCR on the 5' RACE reads. The table includes 1.5 million or so distinct CDR3 sequences, about 42% detected once. Specimen: blood. The origin of the receptors is a woman between 18 and 30 years old in good health. The CDR3 runs from the conserved cysteine through the conserved F or W. A D gene is named only where the DNA matches it firmly. A row's size may be missing; if present it is once, few, many or a size class.

clone_size d_call j_call v_call cdr3_aa cdr3_nt
few TRBD2 TRBJ2-7 TRBV18 CASSPALAGGHEQYF TGTGCCAGCTCACCAGCTCTAGCGGGAGGGCACGAGCAGTACTTC
NA NA TRBJ2-2 TRBV7-9 CASSLENTRELFF TGTGCCAGCAGCTTAGAAAACACCAGGGAGCTGTTTTTT
many NA TRBJ2-1 TRBV4-2 CASSLSDISSYNEQFF TGTGCCAGCAGCCTCTCGGACATCAGCTCCTACAATGAGCAGTTCTTC
NA TRBD1 TRBJ1-4 TRBV6-5 CATAGTGNNEKLFF TGTGCCACCGCAGGGACAGGGAATAATGAAAAACTGTTTTTT
few NA TRBJ2-7 TRBV28 CASSFHLYEQYF TGTGCCAGCAGTTTTCATCTCTACGAGCAGTACTTC
few TRBD1 TRBJ2-3 TRBV9 CASSVRDRMISSTDTQYF TGTGCCAGCAGCGTCCGGGACAGGATGATCTCTAGCACAGATACGCAGTATTTT
NA NA TRBJ2-7 TRBV6-1 CASSEGGAQYF TGTGCCAGCAGTGAAGGCGGGGCGCAGTACTTC
NA NA TRBJ2-7 TRBV6-5 CASSSLPTYEQYF TGTGCCAGTTCTAGCCTTCCTACCTACGAGCAGTACTTC
NA NA TRBJ1-5 TRBV10-3 CAINGGGIEQPQHF TGTGCCATCAACGGGGGAGGTATAGAACAGCCCCAGCATTTT
few NA TRBJ2-1 TRBV10-3 CAISEWEGGQTNEQFF TGTGCCATCAGTGAGTGGGAGGGGGGACAGACCAATGAGCAGTTCTTC